The 22 T cell receptor beta chains reported below all come from one sample, sequenced in a study of shared clonotypes between healthy human individuals. Assay: immunoSEQ multiplex PCR; the TCRdb copy retains only in-frame clones and omits some. The data hold approximately 940,000 clones, with around 80% observed a single time. Sequenced: memory CD4+ T cells sorted from blood. Regarding subset: CD45RA-negative fraction. Receptors originate from a man aged 18 to 29 in good health.

Concerning this clone itself: A much larger clone lies one base from this, so it may be a read error. The chain couples TRBV6-5 to TRBJ1-1, with D possibly being TRBD1 (5 bases). The ends were cut back, 6 bases at V and 4 bases at J, with 9 bases in the middle. The CDR3 covers 12 residues. Germline V gene data show CDR1 as MNHEY and CDR2 as SVGAGI. Written as DNA, the CDR3 is TGTGCCAGCAGGAGCGGGGGCACTGAAGCTTTCTTT. This encodes CASRSGGTEAFF.

Here the CDR3 DNA reads TGCGCCAGCACCCCAGGGTCGTCCGGAAACACCATATATTTT. Translated, it gives CASTPGSSGNTIYF. The V and J genes are TRBV5-1 and TRBJ1-3, with D maybe TRBD1 (5 bases). The V end was cut by 6 bases, the J end by 4 bases, with 14 bases between. The V gene's germline CDR1 is SGHRS and CDR2 YFSETQ. This CDR3 has 14 amino acids.

The chain combines TRBV7-8 with TRBJ2-3; 10 nucleotides line up with TRBD1. The V gene's germline CDR1 is SGHVS and CDR2 FQNEAQ. Germline trimming cut 3 bases from V and 1 base from J; bases unmatched to any gene: 4. The CDR3 is 16 residues long. In DNA form, the CDR3 reads TGTGCCAGCAGCTTGGCCGGGACAGGGGGCACAGATACGCAGTATTTT. It encodes CASSLAGTGGTDTQYF.

This clone appeared a few times. Other DNA sequences of this sample code for an identical CDR3. The chain couples TRBV28 to TRBJ1-2; D not resolved. This CDR3 is built from 13 residues. From germline, CDR1 is MDHEN and CDR2 SYDVKM. V was pared by 2 bases and J by 4 bases, with 8 bases between. DNA for the CDR3: TGTGCCAGCAGTTTAGGAGGATCCTATGGCTACACCTTC. Amino acid sequence: CASSLGGSYGYTF.

The V gene is TRBV7-2, the J gene TRBJ1-3; D may be TRBD1 (5 bases). V was clipped by 5 bases and J by 0 bases, with 11 bases between them. CDR3 length: 15 amino acids. CDR1 is SGHTA and CDR2 is FQGNSA in the germline V gene. CDR3 sequence (DNA): TGTGCCAGCAGCCCTTGGGGCAGCTCTGGAAACACCATATATTTT. It codes for CASSPWGSSGNTIYF.

The rearrangement uses TRBV10-3 and TRBJ2-1, with TRBD2 identical over 9 bases. The CDR3 consists of 14 residues. Germline V gene data show CDR1 as ENHRY and CDR2 as SYGVKD. The V segment lost 10 bases and the J segment 5 bases; nucleotides outside the gene matches: 9. The CDR3 nucleotides are TGTGCCACCCGCCAGCGGGGGGAGGACAATGAGCAGTTCTTC. Encoded protein: CATRQRGEDNEQFF.

The chain is built from TRBV7-2 and TRBJ2-5; TRBD2 agrees at 15 bases. Trimming took 5 bases from V and 5 from J; bases not matched to a gene: 6. Germline V gives CDR1 SGHTA, CDR2 FQGNSA. CDR3 length equals 16 residues. The chain's CDR3 is CASSPGTSGGFETQYF. In nucleotides, the CDR3 is TGTGCCAGCAGCCCGGGGACTAGCGGGGGGTTTGAGACCCAGTACTTC.

As to this clone: Possible read error: a much larger clone is one base away. Other DNA sequences from this sample encode an identical CDR3 as well. This chain uses TRBV6-1 with TRBJ2-3, with TRBD1 as a possible D gene (5 bases). The V end lost 2 bases, the J end lost 3 bases, and 6 bases lay between the germline ends. The V gene's germline CDR1 is MNHNS and CDR2 SASEGT. This CDR3 contains 13 residues. This chain's CDR3 is CASSEQGTDTQYF. CDR3 coding DNA: TGTGCCAGCAGTGAACAGGGTACAGATACGCAGTATTTT.

The J gene is TRBJ2-7, the V gene TRBV11-2; D could derive from TRBD1 or TRBD2 (5 bases each). Germline V lookup: CDR1 SGHAT, CDR2 FQNNGV. V was clipped by 4 bases and J by 2 bases, with 9 bases between them. This CDR3 comprises 13 residues. DNA for the CDR3: TGTGCCAGCAGCTCCGGGGCCGCCTACGAGCAGTACTTC. Its protein is CASSSGAAYEQYF.

This clone was counted at least ten times. V and J are TRBV15 and TRBJ2-7, with 8 bases identical to TRBD2. The CDR3 is 16 amino acids. With 0 bases clipped from V and 4 bases from J, the junction kept 8 bases outside the gene matches. Germline V gene data show CDR1 as LNHNV and CDR2 as YYDKDF (reference sequence). The CDR3 nucleotides read TGTGCCACCAGCAGAGAACAAGCGGGAGCCGCGTACGAGCAGTACTTC. It is translated as CATSREQAGAAYEQYF.

The rearrangement links TRBV27 to TRBJ1-2, with D possibly TRBD1 on 6 matching bases. V lost 6 bases to trimming and J lost 8 bases, with 16 bases between them. Per germline, CDR1 MNHEY and CDR2 SMNVEV (reference sequence). This CDR3 is built from 13 residues. The CDR3 region has the DNA TGTGCCAGCAGAACAACGGGACAATCCGGCTACACCTTC. Protein: CASRTTGQSGYTF.

The chain is built from TRBV30 and TRBJ1-2; no firm D call. This CDR3 is 12 amino acids long. Per the germline V gene, CDR1 is GTSNPN and CDR2 is SVGIG (reference sequence). V was trimmed by 1 base and J by 5 bases, leaving 8 bases between them. The CDR3 loop is CAWSGTAYGYTF. The CDR3 bases are TGTGCCTGGAGTGGGACGGCTTATGGCTACACCTTC.

The genes are TRBV13 and TRBJ2-3; 7 nucleotides match TRBD1. Trimming at V came to 4 bases and at J to 5 bases, leaving 3 bases not matched to a gene. The germline V gene has CDR1 PRHDT and CDR2 FYEKMQ (reference sequence). The CDR3 contains 13 residues. In DNA form, the CDR3 reads TGTGCCAGCAGCTCAACAGGGGTAGATACGCAGTATTTT. Amino acid sequence: CASSSTGVDTQYF. The complete variable domain, with remaining parts taken from reference TRBV13 and TRBJ2-3, reads AAGVIQSPRHLIKEKRETATLKCYPIPRHDTVYWYQQGPGQDPQFLISFYEKMQSDKGSIPDRFSAQQFSDYHSELNMSSLELGDSALYFCASSSTGVDTQYFGPGTRLTVL.

V and J are TRBV11-2 and TRBJ2-3; D tentatively fits TRBD1 or TRBD2 (5 bases each). Germline V gene data show CDR1 as SGHAT and CDR2 as FQNNGV. The CDR3 is made up of 15 amino acids. V was clipped by 6 bases and J by 3 bases, with 16 bases between them. This CDR3 reads CASRSGTARTDTQYF. The CDR3 nucleotides read TGTGCCAGCAGGTCCGGGACCGCCCGAACAGATACGCAGTATTTT.

V and J are TRBV30 and TRBJ2-5; D gene ambiguous. The CDR3 contains 11 residues. The germline CDR1 and CDR2 sequences are GTSNPN and SVGIG (reference sequence). With 3 bases removed from V and 2 bases from J, the gap between germline ends came to 4 bases. CDR3 sequence reads: CAWRAQETQYF. The CDR3 DNA follows: TGTGCCTGGAGGGCACAAGAGACCCAGTACTTC.

The chain joins TRBV28 to TRBJ2-6, with D possibly matching TRBD1 (5 bases). Trimming removed 6 bases from V and 0 bases from J, with 12 bases in between. The CDR3 loop spans 16 amino acids. Germline CDR1 is MDHEN and CDR2 is SYDVKM. The CDR3 sequence: CASRTDDSSGANVLTF. The DNA of the CDR3 is TGTGCCAGCAGGACAGACGATAGCTCTGGGGCCAACGTCCTGACTTTC.

The rearrangement links TRBV7-9 to TRBJ2-1; D remains unclear. There are 14 residues in the CDR3. Trimming took 1 base from V and 11 from J, leaving 15 bases between them. Germline V gene sequence: CDR1 SEHNR, CDR2 FQNEAQ (reference sequence). The CDR3 here is CASSLVNTPLKQFF. The CDR3, as DNA: TGTGCCAGCAGCTTAGTGAATACGCCCCTTAAGCAGTTCTTC.

This rearrangement joins TRBV11-2 to TRBJ2-7, with no clear D. Germline V CDR1 and CDR2: SGHAT, FQNNGV. Trimming stripped 5 bases from V and 6 bases from J, with 11 bases between. This CDR3 spans 12 amino acids. The CDR3 is CASSPFGVEQYF. The DNA of the CDR3 is TGTGCCAGCAGCCCCTTCGGTGTCGAGCAGTACTTC. Combining the CDR3 with reference TRBV11-2 and TRBJ2-7 gives the whole variable domain EAGVAQSPRYKIIEKRQSVAFWCNPISGHATLYWYQQILGQGPKLLIQFQNNGVVDDSQLPKDRFSAERLKGVDSTLKIQPAKLEDSAVYLCASSPFGVEQYFGPGTRLTVT.

The chain joins TRBV6-1 to TRBJ1-2; D might be TRBD1 (5 bases). The CDR3 length is 13 residues. Per the germline V gene, CDR1 is MNHNS and CDR2 is SASEGT. Between the trimmed V and J ends, which lost 7 bases and 5 bases, there was a span of 14 bases. The CDR3 spells CASKGGEGYGYTF. DNA of the CDR3: TGTGCCAGCAAAGGTGGAGAGGGGTATGGCTACACCTTC.

V usage is TRBV6-1 and J usage is TRBJ1-4; unclear D gene. Trimming took 1 base from V and 6 from J, leaving 9 bases between them. There are 14 residues in the CDR3. Germline V lookup: CDR1 MNHNS, CDR2 SASEGT. The CDR3 coding sequence is TGTGCCAGCAGTGAAGATGGTCGGTATGAAAAACTGTTTTTT. This codes for CASSEDGRYEKLFF.

CDR3 DNA: TGTGCCTGGAGTTGGGACCCTTCCTACAATGAGCAGTTCTTC. It specifies CAWSWDPSYNEQFF. The gene calls are TRBV30 and TRBJ2-1; D may be TRBD1 or TRBD2 (5 bases each). This CDR3 has 14 amino acids. Trimming cost V 2 bases and J 1 base, with 9 bases left between them. The germline V gene has CDR1 GTSNPN and CDR2 SVGIG (reference sequence).

The genes are TRBV11-2 and TRBJ2-3; D perhaps matches TRBD2 (6 bases). Germline CDR1 is SGHAT and CDR2 is FQNNGV. Trimming pared 3 bases from V and 2 bases from J, leaving 15 bases between. There are 16 residues in the CDR3. This CDR3 reads CASSLDSGGFTDTQYF. In DNA form, the CDR3 reads TGTGCCAGCAGCTTGGATAGCGGAGGGTTCACAGATACGCAGTATTTT.